These T cell receptor beta chains were read from a single sample in a study of T cell responses to AZD1222 COVID-19 vaccine. The method was immunoSEQ multiplex PCR; TCRdb's version includes in-frame clones alone and lacks a portion of them. The sample contains roughly 110,000 clones, about nine tenths of which appear only once. Sequencing was performed on peripheral blood, taken 28 days after the second AZD1222 dose. These receptor sequences come from an adult who received the AZD1222 COVID-19 vaccine. Each CDR3 is given with its conserved first and last residue. The order of the fields is D gene, clone size, V gene, J gene, CDR3 DNA, CDR3 protein. A D gene is named only where the DNA matches it firmly. Clone size is not always given. Where it is, it says once, few, many or a class for expanded clones.

D: TRBD1
size: -
V: TRBV19
J: TRBJ2-7
DNA: TGTGCCAGTAGTACCAGCCCCTTTCACCGGGACAGGGACGGAAACGAGCAGTACTTC
CDR3: CASSTSPFHRDRDGNEQYF

D: TRBD2
size: -
V: TRBV6-5
J: TRBJ2-5
DNA: TGTGCCAGCAGCGATTTGAGCGGGGGCAGGGAGACCCAGTACTTC
CDR3: CASSDLSGGRETQYF

D: TRBD2
size: few
V: TRBV6-4
J: TRBJ2-1
DNA: TGTGCCAGCAGTGAGGCTAGCGGGGGGGCGAATGAGCAGTTCTTC
CDR3: CASSEASGGANEQFF

D: -
size: -
V: TRBV5-1
J: TRBJ1-3
DNA: TGCGCCAGCAGCTACAGCCGGGACGGGAGCTCTGGAAACACCATATATTTT
CDR3: CASSYSRDGSSGNTIYF

D: TRBD2
size: few
V: TRBV7-3
J: TRBJ2-1
DNA: TGTGCCAGCAGCCCAACTAGCGGGGGGGCCTCTAATGAGCAGTTCTTC
CDR3: CASSPTSGGASNEQFF

D: -
size: -
V: TRBV6-2/TRBV6-3
J: TRBJ2-7
DNA: TGTGCCAGCAGTTATAGGACCGCTAAGGACAACGAGCAGTACTTC
CDR3: CASSYRTAKDNEQYF

D: -
size: -
V: TRBV5-1
J: TRBJ1-2
DNA: TGCGCCAGCAGCTTGGCTGGGAATGGCTACACCTTC
CDR3: CASSLAGNGYTF

D: -
size: -
V: TRBV7-2
J: TRBJ1-1
DNA: TGTGCCAGCAGCTTTATCCAGCAGAACACTGAAGCTTTCTTT
CDR3: CASSFIQQNTEAFF

D: -
size: -
V: TRBV27
J: TRBJ1-2
DNA: TGTGCCAGCAGTTTCGGGCTCTCTAACTATGGCTACACCTTC
CDR3: CASSFGLSNYGYTF

D: TRBD1
size: -
V: TRBV7-3
J: TRBJ1-2
DNA: TGTGCCAGCAGCTTAGGGGGACAGGGTCATGGCTACACCTTC
CDR3: CASSLGGQGHGYTF

D: -
size: -
V: TRBV11-2
J: TRBJ1-2
DNA: TGTGCCAGCAGCTTACTCCGGGACACCCGTAACTATGGCTACACCTTC
CDR3: CASSLLRDTRNYGYTF

D: -
size: -
V: TRBV7-2
J: TRBJ2-3
DNA: TGTGCCAGCAGCTTACCCAGGACCCCCAGTACGCAGTATTTT
CDR3: CASSLPRTPSTQYF

D: TRBD2
size: -
V: TRBV7-9
J: TRBJ2-1
DNA: TGTGCCAGCGGTAGCGGGGGGGCTTGGAGTGAGCAGTTCTTC
CDR3: CASGSGGAWSEQFF

D: -
size: once
V: TRBV4-1
J: TRBJ2-2
DNA: TGCGCCAGCACCGGGTCTGGGGGAGGCGCCGGGGAGCTGTTTTTT
CDR3: CASTGSGGGAGELFF

D: -
size: -
V: TRBV20-1
J: TRBJ1-1
DNA: TGCAGCTCGATCAGGAACACTGAAGCTTTCTTT
CDR3: CSSIRNTEAFF

D: TRBD1
size: -
V: TRBV7-9
J: TRBJ1-1
DNA: TGTGCCAGCAGCTCGGAGACAGGGGGCACTGAAGCTTTCTTT
CDR3: CASSSETGGTEAFF

D: TRBD1
size: -
V: TRBV5-1
J: TRBJ2-5
DNA: TGCGCCAGCAGCTTGGCCGGGACAGGGTTAGAGACCCAGTACTTC
CDR3: CASSLAGTGLETQYF

D: TRBD1
size: -
V: TRBV12-3/TRBV12-4
J: TRBJ1-5
DNA: TGTGCCAGCAGCCGAGGGGGCGGGCAGCCCCAGCATTTT
CDR3: CASSRGGGQPQHF

D: -
size: -
V: TRBV11-2
J: TRBJ1-1
DNA: TGTGCCAGCAGCTTAGTAGCGCTAAAAAACACTGAAGCTTTCTTT
CDR3: CASSLVALKNTEAFF

D: -
size: -
V: TRBV5-3
J: TRBJ1-1
DNA: TGTGCCAGAAGCTGGCTAATAGGTGGCGAGAACACTGAAGCTTTCTTT
CDR3: CARSWLIGGENTEAFF

D: -
size: -
V: TRBV15
J: TRBJ1-1
DNA: TGTGCCACCAGCAGAGATAGGGGCCCAGGGACTGAAGCTTTCTTT
CDR3: CATSRDRGPGTEAFF

D: -
size: -
V: TRBV10-3
J: TRBJ2-2
DNA: TGTGCCATCAGTGAGCCTTCCATCAGCGGGGAGCTGTTTTTT
CDR3: CAISEPSISGELFF

D: -
size: -
V: TRBV5-8
J: TRBJ2-7
DNA: TGTGCCAGCAGCTTGGTGAGGGGGGGAGGCCACGAGCAGTACTTC
CDR3: CASSLVRGGGHEQYF

D: -
size: -
V: TRBV18
J: TRBJ1-1
DNA: TGTGCCAGCTCACCGCAGGGGAACACTGAAGCTTTCTTT
CDR3: CASSPQGNTEAFF

D: TRBD1
size: -
V: TRBV2
J: TRBJ2-5
DNA: TGTGCCAGCACCCACAGGGGTAGGGAAGAGACCCAGTACTTC
CDR3: CASTHRGREETQYF

D: -
size: -
V: TRBV14
J: TRBJ2-7
DNA: TGTGCCAGCAGCCAATATGGCGAGCAGTACTTC
CDR3: CASSQYGEQYF

D: -
size: -
V: TRBV6-5
J: TRBJ2-7
DNA: TGTGCCAGCTCGGCGGCCCTCGAGCAGTACTTC
CDR3: CASSAALEQYF

D: -
size: -
V: TRBV21-1
J: TRBJ1-5
DNA: TGTGCCAGCAGCCGACTCGGGGAGGGGGCACAATTTGGGCAGCCCCAGCATTTT
CDR3: CASSRLGEGAQFGQPQHF

D: TRBD2
size: -
V: TRBV2
J: TRBJ2-3
DNA: TGTGCCAGCAGCCCTAGCGGGGGTCCTAGCACAGATACGCAGTATTTT
CDR3: CASSPSGGPSTDTQYF

D: -
size: -
V: TRBV11-2
J: TRBJ2-6
DNA: TGTGCCAGCAGCTTAGCACAGGGAATCTCTGGGGCCAACGTCCTGACTTTC
CDR3: CASSLAQGISGANVLTF

D: -
size: -
V: TRBV11-2
J: TRBJ1-4
DNA: TGTGCCAGCAGAATCGCCGGAACTAATGAAAAACTGTTTTTT
CDR3: CASRIAGTNEKLFF

D: TRBD1
size: -
V: TRBV4-3
J: TRBJ1-1
DNA: TGCGCCAGCAGCCAAGAACCGCAGGGGGGGAACACTGAAGCTTTCTTT
CDR3: CASSQEPQGGNTEAFF

D: TRBD1
size: -
V: TRBV6-5
J: TRBJ2-3
DNA: TGTGCCAGCAGCCCAGGACAGGCCACAGATACGCAGTATTTT
CDR3: CASSPGQATDTQYF

D: TRBD2
size: -
V: TRBV5-1
J: TRBJ2-7
DNA: TGCGCCAGCAGCTTGGTATTTGAAGCGGGGGAGGGGCTGTACTTC
CDR3: CASSLVFEAGEGLYF

D: -
size: -
V: TRBV5-5
J: TRBJ1-5
DNA: TGTGCCAGCAGCTTTGGGGGGGCTCCCAGTCAGCCCCAGCATTTT
CDR3: CASSFGGAPSQPQHF

D: -
size: once
V: TRBV7-8
J: TRBJ1-5
DNA: TGTGCCAGCAGCCCACAGGTACGAAATCAGCCCCAGCATTTT
CDR3: CASSPQVRNQPQHF

D: -
size: -
V: TRBV12-3/TRBV12-4
J: TRBJ2-5
DNA: TGTGCCAGCAGCCCGGGCCAAGAGACCCAGTACTTC
CDR3: CASSPGQETQYF

D: -
size: -
V: TRBV5-5
J: TRBJ1-5
DNA: TGTGCCAGCAGCTTGGCCGAAGCAGGGAACAATCAGCCCCAGCATTTT
CDR3: CASSLAEAGNNQPQHF

D: -
size: -
V: TRBV5-4
J: TRBJ1-6
DNA: TGTGCCAGCAGCTTGGGGGGGTCCTATAATTCACCCCTCCACTTT
CDR3: CASSLGGSYNSPLHF

D: -
size: -
V: TRBV9
J: TRBJ2-1
DNA: TGTGCCAGCAGCGTACATGACCCCACCAATGAGCAGTTCTTC
CDR3: CASSVHDPTNEQFF

D: -
size: -
V: TRBV30
J: TRBJ1-5
DNA: TGTGCCTGGAGTGGGGGGGATCGACAGCCCCAGCATTTT
CDR3: CAWSGGDRQPQHF

D: TRBD1
size: -
V: TRBV15
J: TRBJ2-1
DNA: TGTGCCACCAGCAGAGATCTAGGGACAGGGGACAATGAGCAGTTCTTC
CDR3: CATSRDLGTGDNEQFF

D: -
size: -
V: TRBV7-3
J: TRBJ2-5
DNA: TGTGCCAGCAGCGTACAGAAGTGGGAGACCCAGTACTTC
CDR3: CASSVQKWETQYF

D: -
size: -
V: TRBV19
J: TRBJ2-7
DNA: -
CDR3: CASSSGPASYEQYF

D: TRBD1
size: -
V: TRBV4-1
J: TRBJ2-2
DNA: TGCGCCAGCAGCCAAGCCTGGGGACAGGGAGAACCGGGATTCACCGGGGAGCTGTTTTTT
CDR3: CASSQAWGQGEPGFTGELFF

D: -
size: -
V: TRBV6-2/TRBV6-3
J: TRBJ1-5
DNA: TGTGCCAGCAGTTACTCGAGGGCGGGCCTTAGCAATCAGCCCCAGCATTTT
CDR3: CASSYSRAGLSNQPQHF

D: TRBD2
size: -
V: TRBV6-2/TRBV6-3
J: TRBJ2-3
DNA: TGTGCCAGCAGTCAATCTGGGGGGGTAGATACGCAGTATTTT
CDR3: CASSQSGGVDTQYF

D: TRBD1
size: once
V: TRBV27
J: TRBJ1-2
DNA: TGTGCCAGCAGTTTGACCGGGACAGCTAACTATGGCTACACCTTC
CDR3: CASSLTGTANYGYTF

D: -
size: -
V: TRBV5-1
J: TRBJ2-3
DNA: TGCGCCAGCAGCTTAGAGCAAGAGAGCACAGATACGCAGTATTTT
CDR3: CASSLEQESTDTQYF

D: -
size: few
V: TRBV20-1
J: TRBJ2-5
DNA: TGCAGTGCTAGAAAAGAGACCCAGTACTTC
CDR3: CSARKETQYF

D: TRBD1
size: -
V: TRBV27
J: TRBJ1-4
DNA: TGTGCCAGCAGTTCCCCCGGGACAGGGGGGGAAAAACTGTTTTTT
CDR3: CASSSPGTGGEKLFF

D: -
size: -
V: TRBV5-6
J: TRBJ2-7
DNA: TGTGCCAGCAGCTTGTCGAGGGCCGAGCAGTACTTC
CDR3: CASSLSRAEQYF

D: -
size: -
V: TRBV6-2/TRBV6-3
J: TRBJ1-5
DNA: TGTGCCAGCAGTTTTATACAGGGTGCTACATATCAGCCCCAGCATTTT
CDR3: CASSFIQGATYQPQHF

D: -
size: -
V: TRBV7-9
J: TRBJ1-1
DNA: TGTGCCAGCAGCTTAATAACCCCAGCGAACACTGAAGCTTTCTTT
CDR3: CASSLITPANTEAFF

D: -
size: -
V: TRBV11-2
J: TRBJ2-1
DNA: TGTGCCAGCAGCTTAGCTTCCAGCTCCCAACAGTTCTTC
CDR3: CASSLASSSQQFF

D: -
size: once
V: TRBV5-1
J: TRBJ2-5
DNA: TGCGCCAGCAGCTTGGAATGGCGAGGGGAGACCCAGTACTTC
CDR3: CASSLEWRGETQYF

D: -
size: -
V: TRBV11-2
J: TRBJ1-3
DNA: TGTGCCAGCAGCTTACTCACCACTGGAAACACCATATATTTT
CDR3: CASSLLTTGNTIYF